This T cell receptor (beta chain) was captured in a study of blood T cell repertoires in COVID-19. Study-level background: Samples came from the United States, Italy and Spain, spanning acute and convalescent COVID-19. In each case, the material was cDNA or gDNA derived from T cells, B-cell-depleted T cells, or PBMCs.

Authors' analysis steps: Amplification from reference gene primers served as the basis for estimated nucleated cell counts. This table comes from immunoSEQ multiplex PCR, and its TCRdb copy is limited to in-frame clones, with some not included. V, J and clone size derive from that table, while D and trimming were established from the DNA sequence. The sample records roughly 300,000 clones, around 82% being singletons. The CDR3 consists of 13 residues. V lost 3 bases, J lost 6 bases, and 5 bases stayed unmatched. Looked up from germline, CDR1 is LGHDT and CDR2 is YNNKEL (reference sequence). The origin of this receptor is a woman aged 50 to 65 with acute or convalescent COVID-19. Sequencing was carried out using peripheral blood. The V call is TRBV3-1 (or the pseudogene TRBV3-2), the J call TRBJ2-7, with TRBD1 matching over 7 bases. The CDR3 region has the DNA TGTGCCAGCAGCCAGGGACAGATCCGCGAGCAGTACTTC. The encoded protein is CASSQGQIREQYF.